This T cell receptor (beta chain) was identified in a study of PD-L1 blockade in urothelial cancer. Study in general: Patients' atezolizumab regimen, 1,200 mg intravenously every 3 weeks, began around 2014. Median blood clonality was roughly 0.088, with around 83,000 unique TCRs.

Noted time point: pretreatment peripheral blood. Patients yielded 1 to 8 samples each, pretreatment and on-treatment. Every PCR got spiked synthetic TCR analog templates. Sequenced by immunoSEQ multiplex PCR; TCRdb stores in-frame clones only, minus some. The sample lists around 130,000 clones, approximately 84% occurring once. Sequences were derived from PBMCs, sampled around atezolizumab (anti-PD-L1) treatment. The receptor was isolated from a man between 50 and 59 years old with urothelial cancer.

The CDR3 DNA follows: TGTGCCAGCAGCGTAGCTAAGCTTAGCACAGATACGCAGTATTTT. Translation: CASSVAKLSTDTQYF. The chain joins TRBV9 to TRBJ2-3; D gene uncertain. Looked up from germline, CDR1 is SGDLS and CDR2 is YYNGEE. The CDR3 is 15 residues long. The V end was cut by 0 bases, the J end by 0 bases, with 8 bases between.